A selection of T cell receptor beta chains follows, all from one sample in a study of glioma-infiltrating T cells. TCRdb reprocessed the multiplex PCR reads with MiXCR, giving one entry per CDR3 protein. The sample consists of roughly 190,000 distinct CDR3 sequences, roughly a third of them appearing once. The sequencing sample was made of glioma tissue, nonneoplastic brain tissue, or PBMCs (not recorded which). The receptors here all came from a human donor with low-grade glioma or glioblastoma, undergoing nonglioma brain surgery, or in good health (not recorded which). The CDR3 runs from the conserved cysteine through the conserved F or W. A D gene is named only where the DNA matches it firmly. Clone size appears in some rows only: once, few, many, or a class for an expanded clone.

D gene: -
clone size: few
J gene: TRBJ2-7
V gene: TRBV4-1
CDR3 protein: CASSRQEVAYEQYF
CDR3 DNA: TGCGCCAGCAGCCGACAGGAGGTTGCCTACGAGCAGTACTTC

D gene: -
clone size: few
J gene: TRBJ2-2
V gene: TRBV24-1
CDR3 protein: CATSGERTGEPFF
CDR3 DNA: TGTGCCACCTCCGGGGAAAGGACCGGGGAGCCGTTTTTT

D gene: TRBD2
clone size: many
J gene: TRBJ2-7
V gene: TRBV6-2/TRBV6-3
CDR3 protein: CASKLTGGSYEQYF
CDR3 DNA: TGTGCCAGCAAGTTGACGGGAGGAAGTTACGAGCAGTACTTC

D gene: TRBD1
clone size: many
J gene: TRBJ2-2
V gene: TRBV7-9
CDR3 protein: CASTLRSGTGSGELFF
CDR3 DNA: TGTGCCAGCACCCTTAGGTCCGGGACAGGGTCCGGGGAGCTGTTTTTT

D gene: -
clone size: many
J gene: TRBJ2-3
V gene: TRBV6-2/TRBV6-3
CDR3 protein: CASSYSISDGSGDTQYF
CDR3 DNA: TGTGCCAGCAGTTACTCGATCTCCGACGGGAGTGGTGATACGCAGTATTTT

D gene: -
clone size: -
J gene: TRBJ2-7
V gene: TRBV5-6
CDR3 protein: CASSFLGYEQYF
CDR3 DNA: TGTGCCAGCAGCTTTTTAGGCTACGAGCAGTACTTC

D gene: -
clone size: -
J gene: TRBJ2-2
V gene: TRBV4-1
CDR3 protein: CASSQVGDTGELFF
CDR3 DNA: TGCGCCAGCAGCCAAGTCGGGGACACCGGGGAGCTGTTTTTT

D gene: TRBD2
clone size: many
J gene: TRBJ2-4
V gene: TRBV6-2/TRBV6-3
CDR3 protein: CASSSHYGLAGENIQYF
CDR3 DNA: TGTGCCAGCAGTTCTCACTACGGACTAGCGGGAGAAAACATTCAGTACTTC

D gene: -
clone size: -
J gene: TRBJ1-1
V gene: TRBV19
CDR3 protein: CASSLLPGHPNTEAFF
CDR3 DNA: TGTGCCAGTAGTCTCCTCCCGGGACATCCGAACACTGAAGCTTTCTTT

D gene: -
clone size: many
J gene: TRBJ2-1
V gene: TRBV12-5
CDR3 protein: CASGLRNEQFF
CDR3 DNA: TGTGCTAGTGGTCTCCGCAATGAGCAGTTCTTC

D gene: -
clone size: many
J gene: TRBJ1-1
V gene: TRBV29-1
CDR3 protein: CSVDRVGNTEAFF
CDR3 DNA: TGCAGCGTTGACAGGGTCGGGAACACTGAAGCTTTCTTT

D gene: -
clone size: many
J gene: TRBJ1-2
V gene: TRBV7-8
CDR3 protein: CASSLVVAPYGYTF
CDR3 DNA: TGTGCCAGCAGCTTAGTGGTAGCCCCATATGGCTACACCTTC

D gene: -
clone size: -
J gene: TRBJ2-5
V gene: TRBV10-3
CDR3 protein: CAISGTMETQYF
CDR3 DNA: TGTGCCATCAGTGGTACAATGGAGACCCAGTACTTC

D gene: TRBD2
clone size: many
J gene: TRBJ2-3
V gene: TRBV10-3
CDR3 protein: CAISEPGLAGVDTQYF
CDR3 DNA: TGTGCCATCAGTGAGCCTGGACTAGCGGGAGTGGATACGCAGTATTTT

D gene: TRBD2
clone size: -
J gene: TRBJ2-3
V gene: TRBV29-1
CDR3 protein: CSYQERELGDTQYF
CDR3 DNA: TGCAGCTACCAAGAGCGGGAGCTAGGAGATACGCAGTATTTT

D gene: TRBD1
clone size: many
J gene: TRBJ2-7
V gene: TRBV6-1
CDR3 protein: CASSWGQGAYEQYF
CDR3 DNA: TGTGCCAGCAGTTGGGGACAGGGGGCATACGAGCAGTACTTC

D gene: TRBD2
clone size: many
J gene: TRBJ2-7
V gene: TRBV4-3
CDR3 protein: CASSSYTSGTYEQYF
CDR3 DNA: TGCGCCAGCAGCTCCTATACTAGCGGTACCTACGAGCAGTACTTC

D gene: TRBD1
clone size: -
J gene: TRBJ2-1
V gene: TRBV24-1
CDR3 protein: CATSDTQPGQSNEQFF
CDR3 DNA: TGTGCCACCAGTGACACCCAACCGGGACAGTCTAATGAGCAGTTCTTC

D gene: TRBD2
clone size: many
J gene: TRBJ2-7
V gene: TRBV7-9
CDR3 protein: CASRGSGRYEQYF
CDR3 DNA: TGTGCCAGCAGGGGGAGCGGGAGGTACGAGCAGTACTTC

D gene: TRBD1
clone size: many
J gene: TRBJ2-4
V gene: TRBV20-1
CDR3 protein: CSATGQDSKNIQYF
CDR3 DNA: TGCAGTGCAACGGGACAGGACAGCAAAAACATTCAGTACTTC

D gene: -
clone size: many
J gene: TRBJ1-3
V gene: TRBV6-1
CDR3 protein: CASSFTGGPGNTIYF
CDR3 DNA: TGTGCCAGCAGTTTCACGGGGGGACCCGGAAACACCATATATTTT

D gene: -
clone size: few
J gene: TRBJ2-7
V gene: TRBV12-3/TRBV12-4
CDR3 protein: CASSLGTIRSYEQYF
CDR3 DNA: TGTGCCAGCAGTTTAGGGACCATTCGCTCCTACGAGCAGTACTTC

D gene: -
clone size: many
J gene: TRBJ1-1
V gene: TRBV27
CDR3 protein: CASSDNRRTEAFF
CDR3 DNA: TGTGCCAGCAGCGACAACCGGCGAACTGAAGCTTTCTTT

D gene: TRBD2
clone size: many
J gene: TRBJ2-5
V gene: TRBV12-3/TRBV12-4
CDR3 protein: CASSVGGETQYF
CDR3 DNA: TGTGCCAGCAGTGTGGGAGGGGAGACCCAGTACTTC

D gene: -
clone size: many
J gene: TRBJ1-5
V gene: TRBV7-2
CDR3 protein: CASSYNSNLNQPQHF
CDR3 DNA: TGTGCCAGCAGCTATAACAGTAACTTGAATCAGCCCCAGCATTTT

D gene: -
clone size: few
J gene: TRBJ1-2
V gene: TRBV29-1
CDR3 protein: CSVGGNVPAGYTF
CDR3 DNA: TGCAGCGTTGGGGGTAACGTCCCGGCTGGCTACACCTTC

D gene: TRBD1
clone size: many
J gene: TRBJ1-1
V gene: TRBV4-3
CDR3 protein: CASSQEGGQTEAFF
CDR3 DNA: TGCGCCAGCAGCCAAGAGGGGGGACAGACTGAAGCTTTCTTT

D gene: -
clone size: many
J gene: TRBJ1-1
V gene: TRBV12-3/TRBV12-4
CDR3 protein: CASSLIVDTEAFF
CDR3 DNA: TGTGCCAGCAGTTTAATTGTCGACACTGAAGCTTTCTTT

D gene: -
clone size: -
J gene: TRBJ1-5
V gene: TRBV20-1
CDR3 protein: CSALPGVGNQPKHF
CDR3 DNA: TGCAGTGCACTCCCTGGGGTCGGCAATCAGCCCAAGCATTTT

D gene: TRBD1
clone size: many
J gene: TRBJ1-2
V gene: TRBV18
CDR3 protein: CASSLGQGTEGYTF
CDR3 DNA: TGTGCCAGCTCACTTGGACAGGGGACGGAGGGCTACACCTTC

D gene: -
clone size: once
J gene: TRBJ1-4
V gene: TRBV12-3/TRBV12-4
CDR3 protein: CASSLSGIATNEILFF
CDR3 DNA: TGTGCCAGCAGTTTATCAGGGATTGCAACTAATGAAATACTGTTTTTT

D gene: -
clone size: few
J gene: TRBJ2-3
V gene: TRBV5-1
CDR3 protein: CASSRDSRTDTQYF
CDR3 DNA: TGCGCCAGCAGCAGGGATAGTCGCACAGATACGCAGTATTTT

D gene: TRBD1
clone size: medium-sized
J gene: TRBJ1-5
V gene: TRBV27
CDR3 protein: CASSRSDRADQPQHF
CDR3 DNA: TGTGCCAGCAGTAGATCGGACAGGGCAGATCAGCCCCAGCATTTT

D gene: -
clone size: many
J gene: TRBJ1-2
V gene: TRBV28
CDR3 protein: CASSSTGSGYTF
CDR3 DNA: TGTGCCAGCAGTTCCACAGGGTCTGGCTACACCTTC

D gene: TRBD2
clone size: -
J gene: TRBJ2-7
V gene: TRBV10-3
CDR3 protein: CAISDFASGSSYEQYF
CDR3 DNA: TGTGCCATCAGTGACTTTGCTAGCGGGAGCTCCTACGAGCAGTACTTC

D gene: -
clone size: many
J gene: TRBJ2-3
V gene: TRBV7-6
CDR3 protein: CASSSSFGAYTDTQYF
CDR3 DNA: TGTGCCAGCAGCTCCTCCTTCGGGGCCTACACAGATACGCAGTATTTT

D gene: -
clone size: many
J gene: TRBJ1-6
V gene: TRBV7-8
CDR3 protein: CASSLRGREESSYNSPLHF
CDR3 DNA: TGTGCCAGCAGCTTAAGGGGAAGGGAGGAGAGCTCCTATAATTCACCCCTCCACTTT

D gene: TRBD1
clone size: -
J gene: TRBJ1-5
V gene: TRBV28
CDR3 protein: CDSSEPGQSFRPQHF
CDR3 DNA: TGTGATAGCAGTGAACCGGGACAGAGCTTTAGGCCCCAGCATTTT

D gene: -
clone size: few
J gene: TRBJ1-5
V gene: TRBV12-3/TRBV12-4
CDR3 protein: CASSLALGSQPQHF
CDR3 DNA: TGTGCCAGCAGTTTAGCGCTGGGGAGTCAGCCCCAGCATTTT

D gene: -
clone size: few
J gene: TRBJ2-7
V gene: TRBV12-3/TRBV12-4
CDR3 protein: CASSWDLGTAKSQLEQYF
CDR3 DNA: TGTGCCAGCAGCTGGGACTTGGGGACAGCTAAATCTCAACTCGAGCAGTACTTC

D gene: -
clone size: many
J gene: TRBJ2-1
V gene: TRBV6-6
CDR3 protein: CASSYWSDNEQFF
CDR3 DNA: TGTGCCAGCAGTTACTGGTCTGACAATGAGCAGTTCTTC

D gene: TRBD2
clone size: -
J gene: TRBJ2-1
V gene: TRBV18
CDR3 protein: CASSPPPLAGEGEQFF
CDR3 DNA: TGTGCCAGCTCACCACCCCCCCTAGCGGGAGAGGGTGAGCAGTTCTTC

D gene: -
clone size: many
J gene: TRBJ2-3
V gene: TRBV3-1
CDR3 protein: CASSQPGIAQYF
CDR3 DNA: TGTGCCAGCAGCCAACCAGGCATCGCGCAGTATTTT

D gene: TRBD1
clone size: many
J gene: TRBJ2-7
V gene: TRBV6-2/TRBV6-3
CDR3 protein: CASSLDRGLPYEQYF
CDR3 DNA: TGTGCCAGCAGCCTCGACAGGGGGCTCCCCTACGAGCAGTACTTC

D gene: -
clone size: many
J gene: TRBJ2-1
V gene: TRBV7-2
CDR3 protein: CASSLAVTSHEQFF
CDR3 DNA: TGTGCCAGCAGCTTAGCGGTTACTAGCCATGAGCAGTTCTTC

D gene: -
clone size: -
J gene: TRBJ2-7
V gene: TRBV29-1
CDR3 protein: CSVERRGGSYEQYF
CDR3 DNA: TGCAGCGTTGAGAGAAGGGGGGGGTCCTACGAGCAGTACTTC

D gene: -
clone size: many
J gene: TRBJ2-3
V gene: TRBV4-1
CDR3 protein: CASRGQTGTDTQYF
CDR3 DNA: TGCGCCAGCAGGGGGCAAACCGGCACAGATACGCAGTATTTT

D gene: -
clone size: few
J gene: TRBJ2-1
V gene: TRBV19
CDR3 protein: CASSWVEMYNEQFF
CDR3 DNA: TGTGCCAGTAGTTGGGTGGAGATGTACAATGAGCAGTTCTTC

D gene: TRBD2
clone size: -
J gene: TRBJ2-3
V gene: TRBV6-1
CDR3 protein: CASSFPLSGRAMDTQYF
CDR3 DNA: TGTGCCAGCAGTTTCCCCCTTAGCGGGAGGGCCATGGATACGCAGTACTTT

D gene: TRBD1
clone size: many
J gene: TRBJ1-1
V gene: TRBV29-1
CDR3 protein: CSTGQGRAEAFF
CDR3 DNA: TGCAGCACCGGACAGGGGAGGGCTGAAGCTTTCTTT

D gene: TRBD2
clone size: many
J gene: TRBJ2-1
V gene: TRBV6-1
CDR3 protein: CASIPGLAGNNEQFF
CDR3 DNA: TGTGCCAGCATCCCTGGACTAGCGGGTAACAATGAGCAGTTCTTC

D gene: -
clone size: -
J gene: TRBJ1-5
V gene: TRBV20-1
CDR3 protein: CSARDRQANHPQHF
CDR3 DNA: TGCAGTGCTAGAGATAGGCAGGCTAATCATCCTCAGCATTTT

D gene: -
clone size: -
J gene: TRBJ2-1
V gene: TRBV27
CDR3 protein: CASSPLPYSVSSYNERFF
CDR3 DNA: TGTGCCAGCAGCCCTCTCCCTTATAGCGTGAGTTCCTACAATGAGCGGTTCTTC

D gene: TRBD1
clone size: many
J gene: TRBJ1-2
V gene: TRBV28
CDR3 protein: CASSFGTGLGSGYTF
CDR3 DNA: TGTGCCAGCAGTTTTGGGACAGGCCTTGGATCTGGCTACACCTTC